The clone carrying this T cell receptor beta chain was recorded once. Its antigen is unknown. V was clipped by 6 bases and J by 3 bases; unmatched bases: 9. The CDR3 covers 15 residues. The germline V gene encodes CDR1 MDHEN and CDR2 SYDVKM. This specimen belongs to a study of regulatory dendritic cells for organ transplantation. Overall study findings and caveats: Naive T cells showed high diversity, memory cells less, memory CD8+ least. The most alloreactive TCR clonotypes were found in resting memory CD8+ cells. Memory CD8+ clonal expansion seemed more limited with regulatory than mature dendritic cells.

CD4+ or CD8+ T cells were sorted as naive CD45RA+ or memory CD45RO+. Sequencing used immunoSEQ multiplex PCR; TCRdb keeps in-frame clones, though not all of them. The sample includes fewer than 50,000 clones, under 95% of them seen just once. Sequencing was carried out using naive CD8+ T cells from blood. Sample subset: CD45RA+ naive T cells. The rearrangement joins TRBV28 to TRBJ2-7; 9 nucleotides match TRBD2. The TCR was taken from a human donor in good health. The DNA for the CDR3 is TGTGCCAGCAGCCCGATGACTAGCGGAGGCTACGAGCAGTACTTC. Its translation: CASSPMTSGGYEQYF. The variable domain in full, with the rest retrieved from reference TRBV28 and TRBJ2-7, is DVKVTQSSRYLVKRTGEKVFLECVQDMDHENMFWYRQDPGLGLRLIYFSYDVKMKEKGDIPEGYSVSREKKERFSLILESASTNQTSMYLCASSPMTSGGYEQYFGPGTRLTVT.